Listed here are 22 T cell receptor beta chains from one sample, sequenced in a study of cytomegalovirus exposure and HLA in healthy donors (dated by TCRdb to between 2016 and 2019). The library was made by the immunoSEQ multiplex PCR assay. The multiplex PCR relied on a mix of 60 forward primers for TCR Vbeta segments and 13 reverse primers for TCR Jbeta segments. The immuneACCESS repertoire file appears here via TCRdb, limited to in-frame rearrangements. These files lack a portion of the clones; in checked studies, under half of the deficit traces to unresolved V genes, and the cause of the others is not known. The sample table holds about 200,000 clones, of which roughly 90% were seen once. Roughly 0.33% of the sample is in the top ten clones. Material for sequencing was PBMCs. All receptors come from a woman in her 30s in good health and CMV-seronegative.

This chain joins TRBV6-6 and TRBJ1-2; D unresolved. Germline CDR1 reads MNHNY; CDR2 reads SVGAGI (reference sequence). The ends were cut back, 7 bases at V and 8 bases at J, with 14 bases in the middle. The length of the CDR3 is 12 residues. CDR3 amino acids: CASKNRHTGYTF. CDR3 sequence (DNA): TGTGCCAGCAAAAACCGACATACGGGCTACACCTTC.

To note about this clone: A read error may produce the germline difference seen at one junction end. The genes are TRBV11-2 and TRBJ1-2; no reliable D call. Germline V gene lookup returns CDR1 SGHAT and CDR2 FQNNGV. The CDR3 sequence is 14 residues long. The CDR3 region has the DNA TGTGCCAGCAGATTAGAGGGAGCAGAGTTAGGCTACACCTTC. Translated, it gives CASRLEGAELGYTF.

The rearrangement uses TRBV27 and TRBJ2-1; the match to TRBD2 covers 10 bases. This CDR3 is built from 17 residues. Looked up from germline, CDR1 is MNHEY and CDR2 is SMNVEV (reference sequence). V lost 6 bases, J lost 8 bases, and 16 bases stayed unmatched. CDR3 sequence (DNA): TGTGCCAGCAGGAAATTTAGTCATCTAGCGGGAGAAGATGAGCAGTTCTTC. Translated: CASRKFSHLAGEDEQFF.

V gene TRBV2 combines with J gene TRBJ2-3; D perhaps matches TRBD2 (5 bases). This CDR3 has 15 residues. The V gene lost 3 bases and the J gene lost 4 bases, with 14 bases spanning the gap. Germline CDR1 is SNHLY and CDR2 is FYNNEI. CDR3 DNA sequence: TGTGCCAGCAGTGAGCTTCGAGGGTTTGCAGATACGCAGTATTTT. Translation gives CASSELRGFADTQYF.

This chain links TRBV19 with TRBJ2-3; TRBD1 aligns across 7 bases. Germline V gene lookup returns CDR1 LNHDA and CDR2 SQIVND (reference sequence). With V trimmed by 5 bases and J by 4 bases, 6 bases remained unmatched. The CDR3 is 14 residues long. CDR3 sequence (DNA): TGTGCCAGTAGTGTCAACAGGGGACCAGATACGCAGTATTTT. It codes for CASSVNRGPDTQYF.

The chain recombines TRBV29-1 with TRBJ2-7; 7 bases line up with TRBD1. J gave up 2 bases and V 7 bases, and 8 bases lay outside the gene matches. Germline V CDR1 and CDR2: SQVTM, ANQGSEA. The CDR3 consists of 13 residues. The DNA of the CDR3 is TGCAGCGCCACACCGGGACAGACCTACGAGCAGTACTTC. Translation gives CSATPGQTYEQYF.

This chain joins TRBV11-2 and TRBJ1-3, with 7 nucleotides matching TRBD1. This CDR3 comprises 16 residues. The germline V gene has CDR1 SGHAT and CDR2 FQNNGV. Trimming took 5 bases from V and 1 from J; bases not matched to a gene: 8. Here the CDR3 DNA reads TGTGCCAGCAGCCCCTCTCCCAGGGGGTCTGGAAACACCATATATTTT. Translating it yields CASSPSPRGSGNTIYF.

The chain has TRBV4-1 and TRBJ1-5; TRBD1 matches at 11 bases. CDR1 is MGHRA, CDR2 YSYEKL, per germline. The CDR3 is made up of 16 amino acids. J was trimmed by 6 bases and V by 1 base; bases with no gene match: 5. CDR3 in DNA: TGCGCCAGCAGCCAAGGCCGGGACAGGGGGTTTCAGCCCCAGCATTTT. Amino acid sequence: CASSQGRDRGFQPQHF.

The CDR3 DNA reads TGTGCCAGCGGCCCAGGGGTAGCCAAAAACATTCAGTACTTC. Translated: CASGPGVAKNIQYF. The chain employs TRBV7-6 and TRBJ2-4, with TRBD1 as a possible D gene (6 bases). V lost 8 bases, J lost 0 bases, and 11 bases lay in between. This CDR3 is built from 14 residues. CDR1 and CDR2 (germline): SGHVS, FNYEAQ.

The CDR3 sequence is CASSHRLAASTDTQYF. DNA of the CDR3: TGCGCCAGCAGCCACCGACTAGCGGCTAGCACAGATACGCAGTATTTT. This sequence joins TRBV4-1 and TRBJ2-3; TRBD2 aligns across 9 bases. V shed 3 bases and J 0 bases; nucleotides not matched to a gene: 4. The CDR3 loop spans 16 amino acids. Germline CDR1 MGHRA, CDR2 YSYEKL.

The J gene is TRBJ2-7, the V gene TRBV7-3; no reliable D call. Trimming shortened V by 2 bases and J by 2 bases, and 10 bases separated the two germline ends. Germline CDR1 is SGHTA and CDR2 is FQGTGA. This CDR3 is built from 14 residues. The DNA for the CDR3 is TGTGCCAGCAGCTTAGGGCAGAGCCCCTACGAGCAGTACTTC. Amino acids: CASSLGQSPYEQYF.

This CDR3 reads CASSPLGWREASNEQFF. CDR3 DNA sequence: TGTGCCAGCAGCCCACTCGGTTGGCGGGAGGCCTCCAATGAGCAGTTCTTC. The chain is built from TRBV5-6 and TRBJ2-1; 8 bases are shared with TRBD2. J was trimmed by 6 bases and V by 4 bases; bases with no gene match: 15. CDR1 and CDR2 (germline): SGHDT, YYEEEE. The CDR3 sequence is 17 residues long. Full variable domain (missing parts from reference TRBV5-6 and TRBJ2-1): DAGVTQSPTHLIKTRGQQVTLRCSPKSGHDTVSWYQQALGQGPQFIFQYYEEEERQRGNFPDRFSGHQFPNYSSELNVNALLLGDSALYLCASSPLGWREASNEQFFGPGTRLTVL.

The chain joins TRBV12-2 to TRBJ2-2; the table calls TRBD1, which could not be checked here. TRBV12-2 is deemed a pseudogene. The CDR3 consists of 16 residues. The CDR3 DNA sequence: TGTGCAAGTCGCCAAGCTACTGGGACAGACCCCGGGGAGCTGTTTTTT. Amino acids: CASRQATGTDPGELFF.

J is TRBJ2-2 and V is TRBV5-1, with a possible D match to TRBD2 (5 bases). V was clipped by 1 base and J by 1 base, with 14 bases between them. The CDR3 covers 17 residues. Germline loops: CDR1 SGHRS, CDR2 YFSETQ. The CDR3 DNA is TGCGCCAGCAGCTTGCTTGGCGGGCGCCAGAACACCGGGGAGCTGTTTTTT. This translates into CASSLLGGRQNTGELFF.

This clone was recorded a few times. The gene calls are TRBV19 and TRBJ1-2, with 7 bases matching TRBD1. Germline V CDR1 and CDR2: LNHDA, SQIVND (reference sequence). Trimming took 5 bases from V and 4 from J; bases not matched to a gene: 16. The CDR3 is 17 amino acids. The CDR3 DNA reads TGTGCCAGTAGTCCCGGGCCCTTAAATACAGGGGTCTATGGCTACACCTTC. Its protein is CASSPGPLNTGVYGYTF.

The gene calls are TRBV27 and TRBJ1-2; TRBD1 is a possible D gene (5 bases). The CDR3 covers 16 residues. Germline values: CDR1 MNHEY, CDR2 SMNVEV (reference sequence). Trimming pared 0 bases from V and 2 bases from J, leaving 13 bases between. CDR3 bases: TGTGCCAGCAGTTTATCCGTTGGGGGGAGGAACTATGGCTACACCTTC. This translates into CASSLSVGGRNYGYTF.

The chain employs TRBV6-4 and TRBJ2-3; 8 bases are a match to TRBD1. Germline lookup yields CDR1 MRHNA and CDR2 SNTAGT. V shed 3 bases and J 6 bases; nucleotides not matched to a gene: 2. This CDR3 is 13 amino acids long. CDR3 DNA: TGTGCCAGCAGTGATAACAGGGGGGATACGCAGTATTTT. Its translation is CASSDNRGDTQYF.

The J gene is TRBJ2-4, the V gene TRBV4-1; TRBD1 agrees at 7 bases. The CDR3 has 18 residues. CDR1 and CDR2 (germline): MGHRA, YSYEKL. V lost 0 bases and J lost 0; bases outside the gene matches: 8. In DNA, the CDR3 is TGCGCCAGCAGCCAAGATATTGACAGGGCCTTAGCCAAAAACATTCAGTACTTC. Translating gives CASSQDIDRALAKNIQYF.

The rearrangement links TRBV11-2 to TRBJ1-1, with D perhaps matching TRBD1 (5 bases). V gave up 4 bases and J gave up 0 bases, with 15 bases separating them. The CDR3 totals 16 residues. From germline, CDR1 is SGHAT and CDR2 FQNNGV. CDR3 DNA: TGTGCCAGCAGCTCCCTCAGGAGACAGTTGAACACTGAAGCTTTCTTT. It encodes CASSSLRRQLNTEAFF.

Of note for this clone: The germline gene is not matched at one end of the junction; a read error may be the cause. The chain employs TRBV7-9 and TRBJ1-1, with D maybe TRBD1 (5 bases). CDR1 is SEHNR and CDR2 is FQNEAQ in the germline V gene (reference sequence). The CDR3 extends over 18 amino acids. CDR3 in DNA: TGTTCCAGCAGCTTAGCGGGGGGAACTTACCTTTCGAACACTGAAGCTTTCTTT. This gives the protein CSSSLAGGTYLSNTEAFF.

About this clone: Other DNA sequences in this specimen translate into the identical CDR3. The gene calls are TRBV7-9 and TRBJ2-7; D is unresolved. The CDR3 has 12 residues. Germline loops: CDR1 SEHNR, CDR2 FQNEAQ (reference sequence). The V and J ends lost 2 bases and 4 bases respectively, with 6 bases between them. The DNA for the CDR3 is TGTGCCAGCAGCTTATCGTCTTACGAGCAGTACTTC. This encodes CASSLSSYEQYF.

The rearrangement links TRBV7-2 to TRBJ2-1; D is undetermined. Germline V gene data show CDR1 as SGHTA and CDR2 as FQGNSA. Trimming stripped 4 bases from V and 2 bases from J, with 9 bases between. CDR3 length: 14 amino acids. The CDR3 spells CASSSTRTYNEQFF. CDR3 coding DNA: TGTGCCAGCAGCTCAACACGCACCTACAATGAGCAGTTCTTC.